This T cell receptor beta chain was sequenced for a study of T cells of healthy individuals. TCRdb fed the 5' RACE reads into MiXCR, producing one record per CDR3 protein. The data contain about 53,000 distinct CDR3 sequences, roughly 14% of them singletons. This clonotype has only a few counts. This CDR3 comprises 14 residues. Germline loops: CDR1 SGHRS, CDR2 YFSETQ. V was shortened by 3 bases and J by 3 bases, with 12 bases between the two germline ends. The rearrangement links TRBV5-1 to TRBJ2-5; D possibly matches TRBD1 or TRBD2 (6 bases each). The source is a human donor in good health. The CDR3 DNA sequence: TGCGCCAGCAGCTCCACGGGGGCGAAAGAGACCCAGTACTTC. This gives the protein CASSSTGAKETQYF. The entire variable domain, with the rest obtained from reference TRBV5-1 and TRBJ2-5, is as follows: KAGVTQTPRYLIKTRGQQVTLSCSPISGHRSVSWYQQTPGQGLQFLFEYFSETQRNKGNFPGRFSGRQFSNSRSEMNVSTLELGDSALYLCASSSTGAKETQYFGPGTRLLVL.